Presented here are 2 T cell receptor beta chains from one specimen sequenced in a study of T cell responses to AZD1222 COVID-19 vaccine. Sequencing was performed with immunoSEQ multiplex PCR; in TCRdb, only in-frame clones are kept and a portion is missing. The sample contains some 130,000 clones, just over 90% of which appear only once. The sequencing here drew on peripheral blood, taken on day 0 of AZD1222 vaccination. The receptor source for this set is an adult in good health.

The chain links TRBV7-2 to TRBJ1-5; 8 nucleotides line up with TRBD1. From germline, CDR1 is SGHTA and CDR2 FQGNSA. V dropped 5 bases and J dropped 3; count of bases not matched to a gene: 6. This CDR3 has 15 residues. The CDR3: CASSAWTGNNQPQHF. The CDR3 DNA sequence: TGTGCCAGCAGCGCCTGGACAGGGAACAATCAGCCCCAGCATTTT.

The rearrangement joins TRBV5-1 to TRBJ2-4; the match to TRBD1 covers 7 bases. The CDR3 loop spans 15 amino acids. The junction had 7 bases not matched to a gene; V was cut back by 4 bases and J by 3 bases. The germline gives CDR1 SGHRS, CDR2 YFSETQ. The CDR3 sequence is CASSTQPGGKNIQYF. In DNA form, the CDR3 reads TGCGCCAGCAGCACCCAACCAGGGGGCAAAAACATTCAGTACTTC.